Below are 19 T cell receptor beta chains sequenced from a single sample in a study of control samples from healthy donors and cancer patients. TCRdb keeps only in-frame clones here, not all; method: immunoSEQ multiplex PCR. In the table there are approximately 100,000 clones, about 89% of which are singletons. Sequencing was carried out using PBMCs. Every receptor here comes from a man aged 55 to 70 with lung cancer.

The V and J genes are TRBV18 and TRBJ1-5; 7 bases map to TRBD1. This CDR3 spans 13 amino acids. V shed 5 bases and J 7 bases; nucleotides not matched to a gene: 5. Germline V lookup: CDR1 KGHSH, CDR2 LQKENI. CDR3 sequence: CASSSTGSQPQHF. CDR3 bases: TGTGCCAGCTCATCGACAGGGTCACAGCCCCAGCATTTT.

The DNA of the CDR3 is TGTGCCAGCAGCTCAACACAGGCTTATGGCTACACCTTC. Amino acid sequence: CASSSTQAYGYTF. The chain has TRBV5-6 and TRBJ1-2, with a weak D call TRBD1 (5 bases). The CDR3 has 13 residues. The germline V gene encodes CDR1 SGHDT and CDR2 YYEEEE. Trimming took off 3 bases at V and 5 bases at J, with 11 bases between the two ends.

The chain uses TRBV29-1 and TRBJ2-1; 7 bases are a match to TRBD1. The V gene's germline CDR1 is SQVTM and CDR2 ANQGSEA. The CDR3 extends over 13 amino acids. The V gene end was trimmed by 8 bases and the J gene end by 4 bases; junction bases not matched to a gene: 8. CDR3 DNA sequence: TGCAGCAAAGTGGCAGGGGGATACAATGAGCAGTTCTTC. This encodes CSKVAGGYNEQFF.

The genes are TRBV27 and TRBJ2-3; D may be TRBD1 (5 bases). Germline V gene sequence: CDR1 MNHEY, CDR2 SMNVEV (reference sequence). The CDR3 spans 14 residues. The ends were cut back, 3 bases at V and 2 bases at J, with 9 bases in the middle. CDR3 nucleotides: TGTGCCAGCAGTTTTTACAGGCCCACAGATACGCAGTATTTT. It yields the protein CASSFYRPTDTQYF.

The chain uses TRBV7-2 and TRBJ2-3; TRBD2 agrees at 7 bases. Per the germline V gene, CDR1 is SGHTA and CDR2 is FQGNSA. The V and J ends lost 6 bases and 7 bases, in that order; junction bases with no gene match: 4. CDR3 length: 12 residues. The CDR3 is CASRSAGNTQYF. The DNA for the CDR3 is TGTGCCAGCAGGTCAGCGGGGAATACGCAGTATTTT. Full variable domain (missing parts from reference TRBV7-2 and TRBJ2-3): GAGVSQSPSNKVTEKGKDVELRCDPISGHTALYWYRQSLGQGLEFLIYFQGNSAPDKSGLPSDRFSAERTGGSVSTLTIQRTQQEDSAVYLCASRSAGNTQYFGPGTRLTVL.

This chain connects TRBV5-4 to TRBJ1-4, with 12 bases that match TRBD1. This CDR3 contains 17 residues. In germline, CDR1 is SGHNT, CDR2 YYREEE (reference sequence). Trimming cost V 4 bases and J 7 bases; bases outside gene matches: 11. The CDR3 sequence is CASSPGQGAGESEKLFF. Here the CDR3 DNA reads TGTGCCAGCAGCCCGGGACAGGGGGCAGGAGAGAGTGAAAAACTGTTTTTT.

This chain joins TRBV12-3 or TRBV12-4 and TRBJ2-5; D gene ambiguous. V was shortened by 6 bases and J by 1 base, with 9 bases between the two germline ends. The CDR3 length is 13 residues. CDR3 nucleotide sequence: TGTGCCAGCAGCCGTGCGCGCCAAGAGACCCAGTACTTC. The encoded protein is CASSRARQETQYF.

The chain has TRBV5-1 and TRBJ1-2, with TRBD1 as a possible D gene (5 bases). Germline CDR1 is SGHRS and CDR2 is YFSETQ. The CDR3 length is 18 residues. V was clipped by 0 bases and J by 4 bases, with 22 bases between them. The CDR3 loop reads CASSLVSVASTGFYGYTF. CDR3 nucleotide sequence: TGCGCCAGCAGCTTGGTTTCAGTCGCGTCAACAGGCTTCTATGGCTACACCTTC.

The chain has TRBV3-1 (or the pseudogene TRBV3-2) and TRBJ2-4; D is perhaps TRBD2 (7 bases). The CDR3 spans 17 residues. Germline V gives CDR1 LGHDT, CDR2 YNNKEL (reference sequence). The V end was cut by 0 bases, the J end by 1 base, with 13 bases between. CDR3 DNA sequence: TGTGCCAGCAGCCAAGATAACGGGGGGCCGGCCAAAAACATTCAGTACTTC. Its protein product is CASSQDNGGPAKNIQYF.

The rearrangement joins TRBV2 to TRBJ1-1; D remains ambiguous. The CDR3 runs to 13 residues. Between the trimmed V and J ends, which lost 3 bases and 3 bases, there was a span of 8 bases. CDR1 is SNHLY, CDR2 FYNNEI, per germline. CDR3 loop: CASSEPGDTEAFF. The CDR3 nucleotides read TGTGCCAGCAGTGAGCCCGGAGACACTGAAGCTTTCTTT.

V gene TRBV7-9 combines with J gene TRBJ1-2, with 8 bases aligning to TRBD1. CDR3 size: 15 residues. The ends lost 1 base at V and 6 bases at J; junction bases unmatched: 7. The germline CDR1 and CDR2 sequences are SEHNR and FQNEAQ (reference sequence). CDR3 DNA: TGTGCCAGCAGCTTAGGGCAGGGGGCAGGTGATGGCTACACCTTC. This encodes CASSLGQGAGDGYTF. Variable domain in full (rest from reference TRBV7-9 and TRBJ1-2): DTGVSQNPRHKITKRGQNVTFRCDPISEHNRLYWYRQTLGQGPEFLTYFQNEAQLEKSRLLSDRFSAERPKGSFSTLEIQRTEQGDSAMYLCASSLGQGAGDGYTFGSGTRLTVV.

DNA of the CDR3: TGCGCCAGCAGCTTGGCCACGACAGGGAGCATCTACGAGCAGTACTTC. Translated, it gives CASSLATTGSIYEQYF. The chain combines TRBV5-1 with TRBJ2-7; 7 bases are a match to TRBD1. The CDR3 covers 16 residues. V lost 0 bases to trimming and J lost 3 bases; unmatched junction nucleotides: 9. Germline-derived CDR1 and CDR2 are SGHRS and YFSETQ.

The CDR3 region is CASSLGSGQGAEQYF. The CDR3 nucleotides are TGCGCCAGCAGCCTAGGATCGGGACAGGGAGCAGAGCAGTACTTC. The rearrangement uses TRBV4-1 and TRBJ2-7, with TRBD1 identical over 9 bases. Losses at the gene ends were 4 bases for V and 7 bases for J; bases not matched to a gene: 11. Per germline, CDR1 MGHRA and CDR2 YSYEKL. CDR3 length: 15 residues.

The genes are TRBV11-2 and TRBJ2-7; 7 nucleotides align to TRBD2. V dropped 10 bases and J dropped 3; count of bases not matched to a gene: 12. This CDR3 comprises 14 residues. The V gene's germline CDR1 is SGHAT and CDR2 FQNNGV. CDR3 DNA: TGTGCCACCACTGGGGAGCCGGGGGGCTACGAGCAGTACTTC. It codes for CATTGEPGGYEQYF.

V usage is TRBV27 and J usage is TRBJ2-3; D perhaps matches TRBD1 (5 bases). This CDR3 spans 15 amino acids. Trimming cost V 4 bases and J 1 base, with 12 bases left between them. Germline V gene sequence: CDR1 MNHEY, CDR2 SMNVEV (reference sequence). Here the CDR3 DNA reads TGTGCCAGCAGTTCTCGAGGCAGGGGCACAGATACGCAGTATTTT. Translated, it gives CASSSRGRGTDTQYF.

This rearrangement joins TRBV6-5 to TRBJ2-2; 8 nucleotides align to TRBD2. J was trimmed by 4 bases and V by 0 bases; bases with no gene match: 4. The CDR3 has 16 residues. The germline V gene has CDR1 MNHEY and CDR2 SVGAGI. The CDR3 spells CASSYSGGGVTGELFF. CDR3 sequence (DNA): TGTGCCAGCAGTTACTCCGGGGGGGGTGTCACCGGGGAGCTGTTTTTT.

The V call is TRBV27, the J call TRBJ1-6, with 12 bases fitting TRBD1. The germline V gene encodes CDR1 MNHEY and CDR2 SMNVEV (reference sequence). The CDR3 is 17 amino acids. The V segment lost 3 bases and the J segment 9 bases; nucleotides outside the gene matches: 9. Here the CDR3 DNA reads TGTGCCAGCAGTTTCAATTCTCCGGGACAGGGGGCTTCACCCCTCCACTTT. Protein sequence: CASSFNSPGQGASPLHF.

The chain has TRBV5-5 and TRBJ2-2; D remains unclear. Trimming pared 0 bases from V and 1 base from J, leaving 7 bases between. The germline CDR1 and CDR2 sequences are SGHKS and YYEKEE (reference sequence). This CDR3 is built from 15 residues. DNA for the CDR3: TGTGCCAGCAGCTTGGTGTCAGGGAACACCGGGGAGCTGTTTTTT. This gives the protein CASSLVSGNTGELFF. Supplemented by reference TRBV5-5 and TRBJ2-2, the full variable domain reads DAGVTQSPTHLIKTRGQQVTLRCSPISGHKSVSWYQQVLGQGPQFIFQYYEKEERGRGNFPDRFSARQFPNYSSELNVNALLLGDSALYLCASSLVSGNTGELFFGEGSRLTVL.

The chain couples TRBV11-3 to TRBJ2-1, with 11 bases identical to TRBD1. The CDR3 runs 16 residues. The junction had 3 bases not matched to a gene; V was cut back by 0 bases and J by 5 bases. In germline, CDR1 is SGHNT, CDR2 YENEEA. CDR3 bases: TGTGCCAGCAGCTTAGAAGGACAGGGGGCTAACAATGAGCAGTTCTTC. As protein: CASSLEGQGANNEQFF.